The entry below gives a single T cell receptor (beta chain) sequence along with its context. This sample is drawn from a study of patients and donors after allogeneic stem cell transplantation. CDR1 is SNHLY, CDR2 FYNNEI, per germline. Trimming took 2 bases from V and 3 from J, leaving 17 bases between them. The CDR3 contains 17 residues. TCRdb re-derived calls from the RT-PCR reads in MiXCR, one entry per CDR3 protein. The table lists about 960,000 distinct CDR3 sequences, 15% to 20% of them singletons. The sequence was obtained from a human donor who was either an allogeneic HSCT recipient or a stem cell or donor lymphocyte infusion donor (not recorded which). It is not recorded whose cells these are; they may come from a transplant donor. The J gene is TRBJ2-1, the V gene TRBV2; D possibly corresponds to TRBD1 (6 bases). Sequencing was performed on blood, either unsorted or a sorted T cell fraction (not recorded which). CDR3 in DNA: TGTGCCAGCAGTGAATCGAGGGAAGGGGGAGACTACAATGAGCAGTTCTTC. This encodes CASSESREGGDYNEQFF.